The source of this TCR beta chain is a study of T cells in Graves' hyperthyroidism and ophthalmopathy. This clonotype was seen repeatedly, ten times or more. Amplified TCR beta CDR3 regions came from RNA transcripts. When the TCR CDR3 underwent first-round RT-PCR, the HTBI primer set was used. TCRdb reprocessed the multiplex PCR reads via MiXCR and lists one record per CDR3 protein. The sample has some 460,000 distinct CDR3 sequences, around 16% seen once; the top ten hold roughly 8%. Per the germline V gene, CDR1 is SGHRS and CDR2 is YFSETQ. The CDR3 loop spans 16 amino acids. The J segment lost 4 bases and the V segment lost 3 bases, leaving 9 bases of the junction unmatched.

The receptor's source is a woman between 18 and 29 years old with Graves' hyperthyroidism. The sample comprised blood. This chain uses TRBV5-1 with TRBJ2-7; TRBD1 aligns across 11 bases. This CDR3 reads CASSSRTGGNIYEQYF. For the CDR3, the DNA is TGCGCCAGCAGCTCGAGGACAGGGGGCAATATATACGAGCAGTACTTC.